A selection of T cell receptor beta chains follows, all from one sample in a study of cytomegalovirus exposure and HLA in healthy donors. The repertoire was sequenced with immunoSEQ multiplex PCR; TCRdb's copy has only in-frame clones and lacks some. In the table there are 150,000 to 180,000 clones, roughly 80% of which are singletons. Sequenced sample: PBMCs. These receptors all come from a man aged 18 to 35 in good health and CMV-seronegative. The CDR3 runs from the conserved cysteine through the conserved F or W. The order of the fields is CDR3 protein, CDR3 DNA, clone size, J gene, D gene, V gene. A D gene is named only where the DNA matches it firmly. A clone size is listed for some rows: how often the clone was seen (once, few, many), or a class if it is expanded.

CDR3aa: CASSSRDNEETQYF
CDR3nt: TGTGCCAGCAGCTCCCGGGACAACGAAGAGACCCAGTACTTC
abundance: -
j_gene: TRBJ2-5
d_gene: -
v_gene: TRBV11-3

CDR3aa: CASGRGTMTQYF
CDR3nt: TGTGCCAGCGGGAGGGGCACGATGACGCAGTATTTT
abundance: -
j_gene: TRBJ2-3
d_gene: TRBD2
v_gene: TRBV6-5

CDR3aa: CASSSPLLAGEGNEQFF
CDR3nt: TGTGCCAGCAGCTCACCCCTTCTAGCGGGAGAGGGCAATGAGCAGTTCTTC
abundance: -
j_gene: TRBJ2-1
d_gene: TRBD2
v_gene: TRBV7-9

CDR3aa: CAIGTGGLEQYF
CDR3nt: TGTGCCATCGGGACAGGGGGACTCGAGCAGTACTTC
abundance: few
j_gene: TRBJ2-7
d_gene: TRBD1
v_gene: TRBV10-3

CDR3aa: CASSQGYWGGGNTIYF
CDR3nt: TGCGCCAGCAGCCAAGGGTATTGGGGGGGAGGAAACACCATATATTTT
abundance: -
j_gene: TRBJ1-3
d_gene: -
v_gene: TRBV4-3

CDR3aa: CASRNRQGPSSYEQYF
CDR3nt: TGTGCCAGCAGAAACCGACAGGGCCCCAGCTCCTACGAGCAGTACTTC
abundance: -
j_gene: TRBJ2-7
d_gene: TRBD1
v_gene: TRBV6-7

CDR3aa: CANERFESTEAFF
CDR3nt: TGTGCCAACGAGAGATTCGAGAGCACTGAAGCTTTCTTT
abundance: few
j_gene: TRBJ1-1
d_gene: -
v_gene: TRBV2

CDR3aa: CASSQGLWSNEKLFF
CDR3nt: TGTGCCAGCAGCCAAGGACTATGGTCTAATGAAAAACTGTTTTTT
abundance: few
j_gene: TRBJ1-4
d_gene: -
v_gene: TRBV14

CDR3aa: CASSQTEGEKLFF
CDR3nt: TGCGCCAGCAGCCAGACGGAGGGGGAAAAACTGTTTTTT
abundance: few
j_gene: TRBJ1-4
d_gene: -
v_gene: TRBV4-1

CDR3aa: CASSMWTSGPVEQFF
CDR3nt: TGTGCCAGCAGCATGTGGACTAGCGGTCCCGTGGAGCAGTTCTTC
abundance: -
j_gene: TRBJ2-1
d_gene: TRBD2
v_gene: TRBV5-8

CDR3aa: CASSPSIGQLQETQYF
CDR3nt: TGTGCCAGCAGCCCATCCATAGGACAGCTGCAAGAGACCCAGTACTTC
abundance: -
j_gene: TRBJ2-5
d_gene: -
v_gene: TRBV7-9

CDR3aa: CASSPWGQGAYEQYF
CDR3nt: TGTGCCAGCAGCCCCTGGGGGCAGGGAGCCTACGAGCAGTACTTC
abundance: -
j_gene: TRBJ2-7
d_gene: -
v_gene: TRBV7-9

CDR3aa: CASSKGGYGYTF
CDR3nt: TGTGCCAGCAGCAAAGGGGGCTACGGCTACACCTTC
abundance: -
j_gene: TRBJ1-2
d_gene: -
v_gene: TRBV21-1

CDR3aa: CASSAFEAGGHNEQFF
CDR3nt: TGTGCCAGCTCAGCCTTCGAAGCTGGGGGCCACAATGAGCAGTTCTTC
abundance: medium-sized
j_gene: TRBJ2-1
d_gene: -
v_gene: TRBV18

CDR3aa: CASSPDREEGQYF
CDR3nt: TGTGCCAGCTCACCAGACAGGGAGGAGGGCCAGTACTTC
abundance: -
j_gene: TRBJ2-5
d_gene: -
v_gene: TRBV18

CDR3aa: CASTAAAANTGELFF
CDR3nt: TGCGCCAGCACGGCAGCGGCCGCGAACACCGGGGAGCTGTTTTTT
abundance: -
j_gene: TRBJ2-2
d_gene: -
v_gene: TRBV5-1

CDR3aa: CASSLRLKPQFF
CDR3nt: TGTGCCAGCAGCTTGAGACTTAAACCACAGTTCTTC
abundance: -
j_gene: TRBJ2-1
d_gene: -
v_gene: TRBV5-6